One and the same sample provided the 27 T cell receptor beta chains below, sequenced in a study of blood T cell repertoires in COVID-19. Here immunoSEQ multiplex PCR was the method, and the copy in TCRdb shows in-frame clones only, minus some. This sample has hundreds of thousands of clones, with about 90% found just once. The sequenced sample was PBMCs or T cells enriched from blood (not recorded which). Receptor source: a woman under 40 who had recovered from COVID-19.

The chain has TRBV18 and TRBJ1-1; D ambiguous. The ends were cut back, 0 bases at V and 0 bases at J, with 8 bases in the middle. The CDR3 loop spans 15 amino acids. Germline V lookup: CDR1 KGHSH, CDR2 LQKENI. CDR3 DNA sequence: TGTGCCAGCTCACCACCGCGGCAACTGAACACTGAAGCTTTCTTT. It translates to CASSPPRQLNTEAFF.

The chain is built from TRBV28 and TRBJ2-7, with D unclear. From germline, CDR1 is MDHEN and CDR2 SYDVKM. Trimming removed 1 base at V and 0 bases at J, with 7 bases between. The CDR3 is 14 amino acids. CDR3 sequence: CASSLYTSSYEQYF. In DNA, the CDR3 is TGTGCCAGCAGTTTATATACGAGCTCCTACGAGCAGTACTTC.

This clone came up a few times. The chain links TRBV11-2 to TRBJ2-7, with 10 bases aligning to TRBD1. J was trimmed by 2 bases and V by 4 bases; bases with no gene match: 2. Germline-derived CDR1 and CDR2 are SGHAT and FQNNGV. The CDR3 extends over 14 amino acids. The CDR3: CASSSGQGAYEQYF. CDR3 bases: TGTGCCAGCAGCTCCGGACAGGGGGCCTACGAGCAGTACTTC.

The V gene is TRBV19, the J gene TRBJ1-4; the D gene is possibly TRBD1 (6 bases). With 3 bases removed from V and 5 bases from J, the gap between germline ends came to 7 bases. Germline CDR1 and CDR2: LNHDA and SQIVND (reference sequence). This CDR3 is 13 amino acids long. For the CDR3, the DNA is TGTGCCAGTAGTATCGACAGGAATGAAAAACTGTTTTTT. It encodes CASSIDRNEKLFF.

This rearrangement joins TRBV18 to TRBJ1-6; 8 bases line up with TRBD1. Germline V CDR1 and CDR2: KGHSH, LQKENI. Germline trimming cut 2 bases from V and 8 bases from J; bases unmatched to any gene: 5. This CDR3 has 15 amino acids. CDR3 loop: CASSPTGGIDSPLHF. CDR3 DNA: TGTGCCAGCTCACCAACAGGGGGTATCGATTCACCCCTCCACTTT. Looking up the rest from reference TRBV18 and TRBJ1-6 gives the full variable domain: NAGVMQNPRHLVRRRGQEARLRCSPMKGHSHVYWYRQLPEEGLKFMVYLQKENIIDESGMPKERFSAEFPKEGPSILRIQQVVRGDSAAYFCASSPTGGIDSPLHFGNGTRLTVT.

The chain has TRBV14 and TRBJ1-1, with D unclear. From germline, CDR1 is SGHDN and CDR2 FVKESK. V was cut by 4 bases and J by 1 base, with 10 bases left in between. CDR3 length: 14 residues. The CDR3 sequence is CASSPGATNTEAFF. Written as DNA, the CDR3 is TGTGCCAGCAGCCCGGGAGCCACGAACACTGAAGCTTTCTTT.

The chain carries TRBV5-4 and TRBJ1-1; 8 bases map to TRBD1. CDR1 is SGHNT, CDR2 YYREEE, per germline (reference sequence). The CDR3 extends over 15 amino acids. Losses at the gene ends were 5 bases for V and 3 bases for J; bases not matched to a gene: 9. CDR3 in DNA: TGTGCCAGCAGAACCGAACAGGGGGACTACACTGAAGCTTTCTTT. It is translated as CASRTEQGDYTEAFF.

The rearrangement joins TRBV7-6 to TRBJ1-1; D not resolved. Trimming took off 5 bases at V and 5 bases at J, with 12 bases between the two ends. From germline, CDR1 is SGHVS and CDR2 FNYEAQ. The CDR3 is made up of 13 amino acids. CDR3: CASSPGGETEAFF. The CDR3 DNA follows: TGTGCCAGCAGCCCAGGCGGGGAAACTGAAGCTTTCTTT. Using reference TRBV7-6 and TRBJ1-1 for the parts outside the CDR3, the full variable domain is GAGVSQSPRYKVTKRGQDVALRCDPISGHVSLYWYRQALGQGPEFLTYFNYEAQQDKSGLPNDRFSAERPEGSISTLTIQRTEQRDSAMYRCASSPGGETEAFFGQGTRLTVV.

The genes are TRBV7-9 and TRBJ1-6, with TRBD1 matching 7 bases. V dropped 4 bases and J dropped 0; count of bases not matched to a gene: 6. Germline loops: CDR1 SEHNR, CDR2 FQNEAQ (reference sequence). The CDR3 length is 17 residues. CDR3 in DNA: TGTGCCAGCAGCTCGGCGACAGGGAGCTCCTATAATTCACCCCTCCACTTT. It is translated as CASSSATGSSYNSPLHF. The whole variable domain, remainder taken from reference TRBV7-9 and TRBJ1-6, is DTGVSQNPRHKITKRGQNVTFRCDPISEHNRLYWYRQTLGQGPEFLTYFQNEAQLEKSRLLSDRFSAERPKGSFSTLEIQRTEQGDSAMYLCASSSATGSSYNSPLHFGNGTRLTVT.

The chain carries TRBV12-5 and TRBJ2-1; D gene unclear. The CDR3 loop spans 13 amino acids. V was cut by 8 bases and J by 2 bases, with 10 bases left in between. CDR1 and CDR2 (germline): LGHNT, FRNRAP. The CDR3: CASSVGTYNEQFF. CDR3 nucleotide sequence: TGTGCTAGTTCGGTCGGTACCTACAATGAGCAGTTCTTC.

This chain links TRBV11-2 with TRBJ2-1; 8 nucleotides match TRBD1. Germline CDR1 is SGHAT and CDR2 is FQNNGV. The V segment lost 1 base and the J segment 6 bases; nucleotides outside the gene matches: 8. The CDR3 totals 16 residues. CDR3 residues: CASSLGSGQVPNEQFF. CDR3 nucleotide sequence: TGTGCCAGCAGCTTAGGGTCGGGACAGGTCCCCAATGAGCAGTTCTTC.

The V gene is TRBV7-7, the J gene TRBJ1-2, with D maybe TRBD1 (5 bases). The germline V and J ends were trimmed by 6 bases and 7 bases, with 36 bases remaining between them. This CDR3 is 20 amino acids long. In germline, CDR1 is SSHAT, CDR2 FNYEAQ (reference sequence). The CDR3 bases are TGTGCCAGCAGTCCAAGGTCAGGGTACCTACGCCTGGGGTATGGGGCTGGCTACACCTTC. Its translation is CASSPRSGYLRLGYGAGYTF.

Only one count was recorded for this clone. The V call is TRBV5-4, the J call TRBJ2-5; TRBD2 matches at 7 bases. V was clipped by 2 bases and J by 5 bases; unmatched bases: 3. Germline V CDR1 and CDR2: SGHNT, YYREEE (reference sequence). The CDR3 has 13 amino acids. Here the CDR3 DNA reads TGTGCCAGCAGCTTAAGCGGGGAGGAGACCCAGTACTTC. Encoded protein: CASSLSGEETQYF.

The V and J genes are TRBV13 and TRBJ2-1; D might be TRBD2 (5 bases). There are 16 residues in the CDR3. V was pared by 3 bases and J by 0 bases, with 12 bases between. Germline CDR1 PRHDT, CDR2 FYEKMQ (reference sequence). CDR3 protein: CASSFGGPNSYNEQFF. Written as DNA, the CDR3 is TGTGCCAGCAGCTTCGGAGGTCCAAACTCCTACAATGAGCAGTTCTTC.

This chain links TRBV7-9 with TRBJ2-7; 9 bases align to TRBD2. Germline loops: CDR1 SEHNR, CDR2 FQNEAQ (reference sequence). The CDR3 covers 15 residues. The V and J ends lost 5 bases and 0 bases, in that order; junction bases with no gene match: 5. In nucleotides, the CDR3 is TGTGCCAGCAGCGGCGGGACTAGCTTCTCCTACGAGCAGTACTTC. Its translation: CASSGGTSFSYEQYF.

The sample holds a few counts of this clone. V and J are TRBV18 and TRBJ2-7, with 7 nucleotides matching TRBD1. Trimming took 3 bases from V and 5 from J; bases not matched to a gene: 7. From germline, CDR1 is KGHSH and CDR2 LQKENI. The length of the CDR3 is 14 residues. The CDR3 nucleotides are TGTGCCAGCTCACCCAAATTCGGGACAGACGAGCAGTACTTC. Residues: CASSPKFGTDEQYF. The full variable domain, in which reference TRBV18 and TRBJ2-7 provide the parts outside the CDR3, is NAGVMQNPRHLVRRRGQEARLRCSPMKGHSHVYWYRQLPEEGLKFMVYLQKENIIDESGMPKERFSAEFPKEGPSILRIQQVVRGDSAAYFCASSPKFGTDEQYFGPGTRLTVT.

The V and J genes are TRBV7-2 and TRBJ1-6; D unclear. V lost 4 bases and J 4 bases, leaving 11 bases between the germline ends. CDR3 length: 15 residues. Germline CDR1 reads SGHTA; CDR2 reads FQGNSA. CDR3 bases: TGTGCCAGCAGCTCCCAAATAGCGTATAATTCACCCCTCCACTTT. Translated, it gives CASSSQIAYNSPLHF.

The V and J genes are TRBV4-1 and TRBJ2-1; D might be TRBD1 (6 bases). Germline loops: CDR1 MGHRA, CDR2 YSYEKL. There are 21 residues in the CDR3. Trimming took off 8 bases at V and 7 bases at J, with 39 bases between the two ends. The chain's CDR3 is CASRYIPTGTPRPIPWNEQFF. The CDR3 bases are TGCGCCAGCCGATACATCCCCACAGGGACCCCTCGACCTATCCCCTGGAATGAGCAGTTCTTC.

This clone was recorded many times. The chain combines TRBV7-9 with TRBJ2-1; possible D gene TRBD2, 6 bases. Germline-derived CDR1 and CDR2 are SEHNR and FQNEAQ (reference sequence). V lost 5 bases and J 13 bases, leaving 12 bases between the germline ends. The length of the CDR3 is 11 residues. The CDR3 spells CASSPGTLQFF. DNA of the CDR3: TGTGCCAGCAGCCCCGGGACTTTACAGTTCTTC.

The chain links TRBV4-3 to TRBJ2-3; 7 positions match TRBD1. Germline CDR1 is LGHNA and CDR2 is YSLEER. The CDR3 spans 15 residues. The V gene end was trimmed by 2 bases and the J gene end by 2 bases; junction bases not matched to a gene: 4. The CDR3 loop is CASSQTGAHTDTQYF. The CDR3 coding sequence is TGCGCCAGCAGCCAAACAGGGGCGCACACAGATACGCAGTATTTT.

Concerning this clone itself: The same CDR3 is also encoded by other DNA sequences in this sample. The rearrangement uses TRBV12-3 or TRBV12-4 and TRBJ1-5; possibly TRBD1 for D (5 bases). The CDR3 has 12 amino acids. Deletions cut 5 bases from V and 5 bases from J, with 7 bases between. Written as DNA, the CDR3 is TGTGCCAGCAGTCGGGGGGATCAGCCCCAGCATTTT. Residues: CASSRGDQPQHF.

The chain is built from TRBV18 and TRBJ1-6; no firm D call. V was trimmed by 5 bases and J by 5 bases, leaving 4 bases between them. Germline CDR1 reads KGHSH; CDR2 reads LQKENI. CDR3 size: 12 residues. The CDR3: CASSTDNSPLHF. The CDR3 region has the DNA TGTGCCAGCTCAACGGATAATTCACCCCTCCACTTT. Using reference TRBV18 and TRBJ1-6 for the parts outside the CDR3, the full variable domain is NAGVMQNPRHLVRRRGQEARLRCSPMKGHSHVYWYRQLPEEGLKFMVYLQKENIIDESGMPKERFSAEFPKEGPSILRIQQVVRGDSAAYFCASSTDNSPLHFGNGTRLTVT.

The chain links TRBV6-2 or TRBV6-3 to TRBJ2-7; 8 bases are a match to TRBD2. The CDR3 consists of 16 residues. With 5 bases clipped from V and 7 bases from J, the junction kept 16 bases outside the gene matches. The germline V gene encodes CDR1 MNHEY and CDR2 SVGEGT. The CDR3 is CASSPQRGLSKREQYF. The CDR3 DNA follows: TGTGCCAGCAGTCCCCAGCGGGGGCTATCAAAGCGGGAGCAGTACTTC.

CDR3 loop: CASSQESGGSGNTIYF. The CDR3 nucleotides read TGTGCCAGCAGCCAGGAATCCGGGGGCTCTGGAAACACCATATATTTT. The chain carries TRBV4-2 and TRBJ1-3; the D gene is possibly TRBD1 (5 bases). V lost 3 bases and J 0 bases, leaving 12 bases between the germline ends. Germline V gene data show CDR1 as LGHNA and CDR2 as YNFKEQ. This CDR3 spans 16 amino acids.

This clone has just a few counts. The rearrangement links TRBV11-2 to TRBJ1-4; 11 bases are a match to TRBD1. The CDR3 is 16 amino acids. J lost 7 bases, V lost 5 bases, and 9 bases had no gene match. Germline lookup yields CDR1 SGHAT and CDR2 FQNNGV. CDR3 in DNA: TGTGCCAGCAGCCTGGGCTGGACAGGGGGCCGTGAAAAACTGTTTTTT. This codes for CASSLGWTGGREKLFF.

The chain has TRBV7-9 and TRBJ2-5; 10 nucleotides match TRBD1. J was trimmed by 5 bases and V by 5 bases; bases with no gene match: 8. The CDR3 is made up of 15 amino acids. Germline V gene sequence: CDR1 SEHNR, CDR2 FQNEAQ (reference sequence). As DNA, the CDR3 is TGTGCCAGCAGCGGCAGACAGGGGGCGCATGAGACCCAGTACTTC. The encoded protein is CASSGRQGAHETQYF.

V and J are TRBV5-6 and TRBJ1-5; D perhaps matches TRBD1 (6 bases). Trimming cost V 4 bases and J 2 bases, with 13 bases left between them. CDR3 length equals 15 residues. The germline V gene encodes CDR1 SGHDT and CDR2 YYEEEE. The CDR3 DNA follows: TGTGCCAGCAGCCGACGACAGGTCCGCAATCAGCCCCAGCATTTT. This sequence encodes CASSRRQVRNQPQHF.